This T cell receptor beta chain was profiled in a study of T-cell memory formation after mild COVID-19. Whole-study context: TCR clusters were mostly donor specific.

V lost 8 bases, J lost 4 bases, and 20 bases lay in between. The length of the CDR3 is 15 residues. Germline V gives CDR1 SGHAT, CDR2 FQDESV (reference sequence). TCR alpha and TCR beta cDNA libraries carrying sample barcodes and UMIs were produced by 5'RACE using constant-segment primers. TCRdb redid the calling of the 5' RACE reads with MiXCR, one entry per CDR3 protein. The sample carries 150,000 to 200,000 distinct CDR3 sequences, roughly 16% recorded once. Of note for this clonotype: Its specificity is unknown.

Study outcomes and limitations: SARS-CoV-2 specificity was not confirmed for second-wave clones peaking on day 37.

The chain links TRBV11-1 to TRBJ1-2, with unresolved D. This TCR was sampled from an adult woman who had mild COVID-19 (a few samples of this study predate the infection). Cell type and time point are not known. Sequenced: PBMCs or a T cell subset sorted from them (not recorded which). In DNA, the CDR3 is TGTGCCAGCGCAGGCGCAGGAAGGAAATTCTATGGCTACACCTTC. Translated, it gives CASAGAGRKFYGYTF.